This T cell receptor beta chain was sequenced in a study of blood T cell repertoires in COVID-19. Across the study: T cells, B-cell-depleted T cells, or PBMCs supplied cDNA or gDNA.

CDR1 is MNHEY and CDR2 is SVGAGI in the germline V gene. The V gene lost 1 base and the J gene lost 5 bases, with 8 bases spanning the gap. The CDR3 consists of 14 residues. TCRdb's copy holds only in-frame clones and misses some; the assay was immunoSEQ multiplex PCR. The top ten clones hold roughly 0.8% of a sample with fewer than 300,000 clones, roughly 87% of them seen once. The source is a woman aged 25-40 years with acute or convalescent COVID-19. The rearrangement uses TRBV6-5 and TRBJ2-2, with no clear D. Input material: peripheral blood. CDR3 sequence: CASSYYLPTGELFF. The CDR3 DNA reads as TGTGCCAGCAGTTACTACTTGCCAACCGGGGAGCTGTTTTTT.